The present T cell receptor (beta chain) was sequenced within a study of graft-versus-host responses after intestinal transplantation. About this clone: Its antigen is unidentified.

Assay used: immunoSEQ multiplex PCR; TCRdb lists only in-frame clones, some missing. The sample has roughly 99,000 clones, less than 95% seen once. This CDR3 is 15 amino acids long. Looked up from germline, CDR1 is SEHNR and CDR2 is FQNEAQ (reference sequence). Trimming cost V 6 bases and J 0 bases, with 14 bases left between them. This clonotype was obtained from a human donor who was the organ donor for an intestinal transplant. The chain joins TRBV7-9 to TRBJ1-1, with a tentative D call TRBD1 (5 bases). Here the sequenced sample was unstimulated CD8+ T cells sorted from spleen or lymph node cells, taken before transplant. CDR3 amino acids: CASRGPPPLNTEAFF. As DNA, the CDR3 is TGTGCCAGCAGGGGGCCCCCTCCTCTGAACACTGAAGCTTTCTTT.